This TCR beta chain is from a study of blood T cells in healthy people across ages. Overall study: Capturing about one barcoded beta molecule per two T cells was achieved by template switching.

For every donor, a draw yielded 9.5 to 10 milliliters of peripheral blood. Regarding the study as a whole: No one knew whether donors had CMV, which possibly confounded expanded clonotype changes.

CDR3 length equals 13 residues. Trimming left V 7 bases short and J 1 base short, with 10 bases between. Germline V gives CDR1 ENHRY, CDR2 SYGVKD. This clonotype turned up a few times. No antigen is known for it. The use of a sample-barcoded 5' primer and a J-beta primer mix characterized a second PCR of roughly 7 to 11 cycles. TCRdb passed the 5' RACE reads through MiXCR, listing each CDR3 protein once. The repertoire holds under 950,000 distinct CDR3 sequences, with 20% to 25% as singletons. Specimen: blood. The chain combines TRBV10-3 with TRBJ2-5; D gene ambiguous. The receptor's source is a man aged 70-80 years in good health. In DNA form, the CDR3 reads TGTGCCATCACAGACGGTCCCCAAGAGACCCAGTACTTC. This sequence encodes CAITDGPQETQYF.